These T cell receptor beta chains were read from a single sample in a study of identical twins. Via MiXCR, TCRdb re-called the 5' RACE reads, giving one row per CDR3 protein. The sample yields about 530,000 distinct CDR3 sequences, 13% to 15% seen once. The same sample was also studied in work on yellow fever vaccine responses in identical twins.

Specimen: CD4+ T cells sorted from blood. The receptors were gathered from a woman between 18 and 29 years old in good health. Each CDR3 is given without its conserved first and last residue. The D gene is left open where the match is weak.

v_call | d_call | cdr3_aa
TRBV19 | TRBD1 | ASSDRAGYEQY
TRBV11-2 | TRBD2 | ASSFRPGLEVETQY
TRBV2 | - | ASAEGAQNEQF
TRBV29-1 | TRBD2 | SVEEGTSGLRYNEQF
TRBV2 | - | ASSHGASTGELF
TRBV5-1 | - | ASSLVVGGFGETQY
TRBV3-1 | - | ASSQVPREQF
TRBV28 | - | ASSAPPSTGELF
TRBV7-9 | TRBD1 | ASSLRTGTEAF
TRBV29-1 | - | SVDPGRTYEQF
TRBV2 | - | ASTPRLGAGAYNEQF
TRBV12-3/TRBV12-4 | TRBD1 | ASIGGQVNTGELF
TRBV9 | - | ASSRYREGYTDTQY
TRBV4-2 | - | ASSIQPGQSSYEQY
TRBV12-3/TRBV12-4 | TRBD1 | ASNHLGTGVNEQF
TRBV7-9 | - | ASSFPFSEQY
TRBV12-3/TRBV12-4 | TRBD2 | ASRSGRASFEQY
TRBV29-1 | TRBD1 | SVERDRGYQETQY
TRBV20-1 | - | RGGDISGYT
TRBV7-9 | - | ASSPPTGSGEQY
TRBV5-1 | - | ASSYWTDNNEKLF
TRBV4-1 | - | ASSRMFGGCT
TRBV25-1 | - | ASTPGLGTDTQY
TRBV29-1 | - | SVWLENTEAF
TRBV10-3 | - | ASTRGTGADTQY
TRBV18 | - | ASSPPGDNYEQY
TRBV7-9 | - | ASSLVPDRFPEQF
TRBV11-1 | - | ASSLSGERKSWEDEQY
TRBV20-1 | TRBD1 | SAPNRGRQETQY
TRBV12-3/TRBV12-4 | - | ASSLALGVGAYGYT
TRBV2 | - | ASSSRGWNEKLF
TRBV25-1 | - | ASSEFKGNNEQF
TRBV28 | TRBD1 | ATRTGGQRAF
TRBV14 | - | ASSLILGRGETQY
TRBV7-2 | - | ASSLVAGAGGNEQF
TRBV12-3/TRBV12-4 | - | ASSFSSRLFGSYNEQF
TRBV21-1 | - | ASWSTDTQY
TRBV9 | - | ASSGEVSSGANVLT
TRBV12-3/TRBV12-4 | TRBD2 | ASSFGRTSGRVDTQY
TRBV29-1 | - | SRPHCHYSPLH
TRBV29-1 | TRBD2 | SVEPAGGTYNEQF
TRBV6-1 | TRBD1 | ASSERDRGGSYEQY
TRBV29-1 | TRBD2 | SGRFLTSGTHTDTQY
TRBV29-1 | - | SVEDQEVSEQY